The clone carrying this TCR beta chain was picked up a small number of times. Its antigen is not identified. This entry is derived from a study of T cell responses to AZD1222 COVID-19 vaccine. Looking at the study overall: Second-dose schedules of about 4 or about 12 weeks were combined. Regarding the study as a whole: Only 5 or 6 people who got AZD1222 tested seropositive at baseline. It should be noted that donors were predominantly white British and more often female, and clonal diversity was possibly underestimated. Regions left unmutated in variants are reportedly the target of nearly half of spike-specific TCRs.

The CDR3 totals 14 residues. The J segment lost 9 bases and the V segment lost 4 bases, leaving 5 bases of the junction unmatched. CDR1 is SGHTS and CDR2 is YDEGEE in the germline V gene. The method was immunoSEQ multiplex PCR; TCRdb's version includes in-frame clones alone and lacks a portion of them. The sample gives roughly 130,000 clones, 75% to 90% of which show up once; 1.3% to 1.5% is in the top ten. The TCR comes from an adult in good health. The sequencing here drew on peripheral blood, taken on day 0 of AZD1222 vaccination. The chain combines TRBV5-8 with TRBJ1-6, with 9 bases aligning to TRBD1. CDR3 region: CASSPQGQGSPLHF. The CDR3 DNA reads as TGTGCCAGCAGCCCTCAGGGACAGGGTTCACCCCTCCACTTT.